The 32 T cell receptor beta chains below were found in one sample sequenced in a study of cytomegalovirus exposure and HLA in healthy donors. The PCR ran on 60 Vbeta and 13 Jbeta primers. The data were produced by immunoSEQ multiplex PCR, yet TCRdb's version contains in-frame clones alone and is incomplete. Counted here are more than 95,000 clones, over 75% occurring once; the ten biggest clones make up around 4%. Material: PBMCs. The receptors originated from a man aged 18 to 30 in good health and CMV-seropositive.

CDR3 residues: CASSFRGSTDTQYF. In DNA, the CDR3 is TGTGCCAGCAGCTTCAGGGGCAGCACAGATACGCAGTATTTT. V gene TRBV7-2 combines with J gene TRBJ2-3, with D perhaps TRBD1 (6 bases). The CDR3 contains 14 residues. Germline V lookup: CDR1 SGHTA, CDR2 FQGNSA. Trimming removed 3 bases at V and 0 bases at J, with 7 bases between.

This sequence joins TRBV5-1 and TRBJ1-2; D unclear. The CDR3 is 15 amino acids. The germline CDR1 and CDR2 sequences are SGHRS and YFSETQ. Trimming stripped 2 bases from V and 2 bases from J, with 13 bases between. CDR3 region: CASSFGTPTNYGYTF. DNA of the CDR3: TGCGCCAGCAGCTTTGGTACCCCCACAAACTATGGCTACACCTTC.

This clone has just one count. The gene calls are TRBV11-2 and TRBJ1-3; tentatively, D is TRBD1 (6 bases). The CDR3 runs 16 residues. The germline CDR1 and CDR2 sequences are SGHAT and FQNNGV. Between the trimmed V and J ends, which lost 6 bases and 0 bases, there was a span of 15 bases. The CDR3 coding sequence is TGTGCCAGCAGGACAATACAGGGAACCTCTGGAAACACCATATATTTT. Its translation is CASRTIQGTSGNTIYF. The whole variable domain, remainder taken from reference TRBV11-2 and TRBJ1-3, is EAGVAQSPRYKIIEKRQSVAFWCNPISGHATLYWYQQILGQGPKLLIQFQNNGVVDDSQLPKDRFSAERLKGVDSTLKIQPAKLEDSAVYLCASRTIQGTSGNTIYFGEGSWLTVV.

This clone has a handful of counts. CDR3 in DNA: TGCGCCAGCAGCCTTGCGGAAAGCACAGATACGCAGTATTTT. It specifies CASSLAESTDTQYF. The V and J genes are TRBV5-1 and TRBJ2-3; no reliable D call. This CDR3 is 14 amino acids long. Germline loops: CDR1 SGHRS, CDR2 YFSETQ. The germline V and J ends were trimmed by 4 bases and 0 bases, with 9 bases remaining between them.

The V call is TRBV30, the J call TRBJ1-5, with D perhaps TRBD1 (6 bases). The CDR3 is made up of 14 amino acids. Germline values: CDR1 GTSNPN, CDR2 SVGIG (reference sequence). The V gene lost 0 bases and the J gene lost 7 bases, with 13 bases spanning the gap. CDR3: CAWSVKGVGQPQHF. The CDR3 nucleotides are TGTGCCTGGAGTGTTAAGGGGGTAGGACAGCCCCAGCATTTT.

This clone showed up just a few times. The chain links TRBV7-2 to TRBJ1-3; D is undetermined. The CDR3 covers 15 residues. The V and J ends lost 5 bases and 2 bases respectively, with 13 bases between them. Germline CDR1 is SGHTA and CDR2 is FQGNSA. The CDR3 is CASSPGWLPGNTIYF. The CDR3, as DNA: TGTGCCAGCAGCCCCGGGTGGTTGCCTGGAAACACCATATATTTT.

Notes on this clone: An end of the junction differs from the germline gene, which may be a read error. Additional DNA sequences in this sample encode the identical CDR3. The chain employs TRBV6-4 and TRBJ2-2; D might be TRBD1 (6 bases). This CDR3 contains 16 residues. The V gene's germline CDR1 is MRHNA and CDR2 SNTAGT. The DNA for the CDR3 is TGTGCCAGTAGTGACTCTCCAAGGGGGATCTCCGGGGAGCTGTTTTTT. Translation gives CASSDSPRGISGELFF.

The rearrangement joins TRBV19 to TRBJ2-3, with TRBD2 matching over 10 bases. The CDR3 contains 18 residues. The germline V gene has CDR1 LNHDA and CDR2 SQIVND (reference sequence). Trimming took 1 base from V and 3 from J; bases not matched to a gene: 10. The CDR3 DNA is TGTGCCAGTAGTATAGTTCTAGCGGGAGTTCGAGCGACAGATACGCAGTATTTT. It specifies CASSIVLAGVRATDTQYF.

The chain combines TRBV11-2 with TRBJ1-1; D not certain. The CDR3 loop spans 16 amino acids. The germline V gene encodes CDR1 SGHAT and CDR2 FQNNGV. V was pared by 1 base and J by 1 base, with 13 bases between. The CDR3, as DNA: TGTGCCAGCAGCTTAGTCGGCCGGGAAGGGAACACTGAAGCTTTCTTT. Protein product: CASSLVGREGNTEAFF.

The genes are TRBV6-5 and TRBJ2-7, with D maybe TRBD2 (6 bases). V dropped 5 bases and J dropped 0 bases, with 11 bases sitting between them. Per the germline V gene, CDR1 is MNHEY and CDR2 is SVGAGI. The CDR3 covers 14 residues. CDR3 nucleotide sequence: TGTGCCAGCAGTCCATACGGGAGCTCCTACGAGCAGTACTTC. Amino acids: CASSPYGSSYEQYF.

The genes are TRBV2 and TRBJ2-1; D gene uncertain. CDR3 length: 12 amino acids. V was trimmed by 5 bases and J by 3 bases, leaving 5 bases between them. Germline-derived CDR1 and CDR2 are SNHLY and FYNNEI. CDR3 nucleotides: TGTGCCAGCAGTCCCAGCTACAATGAGCAGTTCTTC. The encoded protein is CASSPSYNEQFF. Together with reference TRBV2 and TRBJ2-1, the CDR3 gives the full variable domain: EPEVTQTPSHQVTQMGQEVILRCVPISNHLYFYWYRQILGQKVEFLVSFYNNEISEKSEIFDDQFSVERPDGSNFTLKIRSTKLEDSAMYFCASSPSYNEQFFGPGTRLTVL.

The chain employs TRBV29-1 and TRBJ1-3; 8 bases match TRBD1. The CDR3 is made up of 14 amino acids. After removal of 6 bases from V and 0 bases from J, the junction contained 4 bases not matched to a gene. The V gene's germline CDR1 is SQVTM and CDR2 ANQGSEA. CDR3 nucleotides: TGCAGCGTAGGACAGGGTGACTCTGGAAACACCATATATTTT. The encoded protein is CSVGQGDSGNTIYF.

The chain couples TRBV2 to TRBJ2-6; 10 bases agree with TRBD1. CDR3 length: 19 residues. The V segment lost 4 bases and the J segment 3 bases; nucleotides outside the gene matches: 12. The germline gives CDR1 SNHLY, CDR2 FYNNEI. CDR3 loop: CASSGGGTGDLGGANVLTF. DNA for the CDR3: TGTGCCAGCAGTGGAGGTGGGACAGGGGACCTCGGTGGGGCCAACGTCCTGACTTTC.

The CDR3 sequence: CASKSSGNTIYF. In DNA form, the CDR3 reads TGCGCCAGTAAGAGCTCTGGAAACACCATATATTTT. The chain is built from TRBV10-2 and TRBJ1-3; D gene unclear. Trimming shortened V by 9 bases and J by 0 bases, and 6 bases separated the two germline ends. Per germline, CDR1 WSHSY and CDR2 SAAADI. The CDR3 has 12 residues.

The chain carries TRBV14 and TRBJ1-2; D might be TRBD1 (6 bases). The germline V gene encodes CDR1 SGHDN and CDR2 FVKESK. CDR3 length: 15 residues. V shed 0 bases and J shed 8 bases, with 16 bases lying between them. CDR3 in amino acids: CASSQDSGGARGYTF. For the CDR3, the DNA is TGTGCCAGCAGCCAAGATAGCGGGGGCGCGAGGGGCTACACCTTC.

The CDR3 spells CASSTEWYQETQYF. The CDR3 bases are TGTGCCAGTAGTACCGAGTGGTACCAAGAGACCCAGTACTTC. This sequence joins TRBV19 and TRBJ2-5; D call uncertain. Germline V gene data show CDR1 as LNHDA and CDR2 as SQIVND (reference sequence). Trimming shortened V by 4 bases and J by 0 bases, and 9 bases separated the two germline ends. The CDR3 totals 14 residues.

This sequence joins TRBV18 and TRBJ2-7; 8 bases are shared with TRBD1. The CDR3 runs 16 residues. Germline V lookup: CDR1 KGHSH, CDR2 LQKENI. Trimming took 5 bases from V and 1 from J; bases not matched to a gene: 10. The CDR3 region is CASSSSDRVGSYEQYF. CDR3 sequence (DNA): TGTGCCAGCTCATCCTCGGACAGGGTCGGATCCTACGAGCAGTACTTC.

The CDR3, as DNA: TGTGCCAGCAGCTACCGAAGCGGGAGCGTTGCCAAAAACATTCAGTACTTC. Residues: CASSYRSGSVAKNIQYF. The rearrangement links TRBV5-4 to TRBJ2-4; the match to TRBD2 covers 8 bases. From germline, CDR1 is SGHNT and CDR2 YYREEE (reference sequence). The CDR3 length is 17 residues. The V segment lost 3 bases and the J segment 1 base; nucleotides outside the gene matches: 9. Filled out from reference TRBV5-4 and TRBJ2-4, the complete variable domain reads ETGVTQSPTHLIKTRGQQVTLRCSSQSGHNTVSWYQQALGQGPQFIFQYYREEENGRGNFPPRFSGLQFPNYSSELNVNALELDDSALYLCASSYRSGSVAKNIQYFGAGTRLSVL.

This chain links TRBV7-9 with TRBJ2-1; 8 nucleotides agree with TRBD1. Germline V gene lookup returns CDR1 SEHNR and CDR2 FQNEAQ (reference sequence). The CDR3 covers 13 residues. The V gene end was trimmed by 6 bases and the J gene end by 9 bases; junction bases not matched to a gene: 7. Here the CDR3 reads CASSYRGLAEQFF. Written as DNA, the CDR3 is TGTGCCAGCAGTTACAGGGGGTTGGCTGAGCAGTTCTTC.

The chain employs TRBV30 and TRBJ1-2; no definite D call. CDR1 and CDR2 from the germline V gene are GTSNPN and SVGIG (reference sequence). V was clipped by 4 bases and J by 3 bases, with 15 bases between them. The CDR3 loop spans 14 amino acids. The CDR3: CAWTPDGGDYGYTF. The CDR3 DNA sequence: TGTGCCTGGACCCCCGATGGTGGAGACTATGGCTACACCTTC.

This clone was seen a single time. The chain recombines TRBV12-2 with TRBJ1-6; TRBD1, the table's D call, was not compared with the DNA. TRBV12-2 is deemed a pseudogene. CDR3 length: 15 amino acids. CDR3 sequence (DNA): TGTGCAAGTCGCTTATCTACAGGGACCGATTCACCCCTCCACTTT. This encodes CASRLSTGTDSPLHF.

The chain uses TRBV27 and TRBJ2-3; a possible D gene is TRBD1 (5 bases). CDR1 is MNHEY, CDR2 SMNVEV, per germline (reference sequence). This CDR3 has 13 amino acids. With 3 bases removed from V and 6 bases from J, the gap between germline ends came to 10 bases. CDR3 sequence reads: CASSFLTADTQYF. In nucleotides, the CDR3 is TGTGCCAGCAGTTTTCTGACAGCTGATACGCAGTATTTT.

V and J are TRBV10-2 and TRBJ1-2; 11 bases map to TRBD1. With V trimmed by 4 bases and J by 4 bases, 14 bases remained unmatched. This CDR3 has 18 residues. Germline V gene lookup returns CDR1 WSHSY and CDR2 SAAADI. The CDR3: CASSAVGQGAIWGYGYTF. Here the CDR3 DNA reads TGCGCCAGCAGTGCAGTCGGACAGGGGGCTATTTGGGGCTATGGCTACACCTTC.

This clone was seen a single time. V and J are TRBV4-3 and TRBJ2-2; 12 bases map to TRBD2. This CDR3 region has 17 residues. Per germline, CDR1 LGHNA and CDR2 YSLEER. V lost 1 base to trimming and J lost 5 bases; unmatched junction nucleotides: 5. This chain's CDR3 is CASSQVSGTSGTGELFF. The CDR3 nucleotides read TGCGCCAGCAGCCAAGTTTCCGGGACTAGCGGGACCGGGGAGCTGTTTTTT.

The chain joins TRBV5-4 to TRBJ2-5, with D possibly matching TRBD1 (6 bases). The DNA end favors TRBJ2-7, so the J call may be wrong. The germline CDR1 and CDR2 sequences are SGHNT and YYREEE (reference sequence). The CDR3 runs 15 residues. The CDR3 DNA reads as TGTGCCAGCAGCTTGGGCAGGGGCCACCCCTACGAGCAGTACTTC. This encodes CASSLGRGHPYEQYF.

This rearrangement joins TRBV14 to TRBJ2-5; 7 nucleotides line up with TRBD2. Germline lookup yields CDR1 SGHDN and CDR2 FVKESK. Trimming cost V 0 bases and J 2 bases; bases outside gene matches: 6. The CDR3 loop spans 16 amino acids. CDR3 sequence reads: CASSQDVGGVQETQYF. In DNA, the CDR3 is TGTGCCAGCAGCCAAGATGTGGGAGGGGTACAAGAGACCCAGTACTTC.

V gene TRBV30 combines with J gene TRBJ1-3; 7 positions agree with TRBD1. CDR3 length equals 15 residues. In germline, CDR1 is GTSNPN, CDR2 SVGIG (reference sequence). V trimming: 0 bases; J trimming: 4 bases; junction bases outside the gene matches: 6. DNA of the CDR3: TGTGCCTGGAGTGTAGGGCGGACAGGAGGAAACACCATATATTTT. Encoded protein: CAWSVGRTGGNTIYF.

This clone was picked up one time. The CDR3 DNA reads TGCGCCAGCCGCCTGGGATCTGGACTCTACACCTTC. Its translation is CASRLGSGLYTF. The chain employs TRBV4-3 and TRBJ1-2; D not certain. The CDR3 totals 12 residues. Germline lookup yields CDR1 LGHNA and CDR2 YSLEER. V was shortened by 8 bases and J by 10 bases, with 17 bases between the two germline ends.

This clone appeared a single time. J is TRBJ2-3 and V is TRBV5-6; 10 positions agree with TRBD2. Germline CDR1 and CDR2: SGHDT and YYEEEE. CDR3 length equals 16 residues. Trimming took 4 bases from V and 6 from J; bases not matched to a gene: 11. The CDR3 DNA reads as TGTGCCAGCAGCCGTCCTAGCGGGAGTAGATACGATACGCAGTATTTT. This translates into CASSRPSGSRYDTQYF. Together with reference TRBV5-6 and TRBJ2-3, the CDR3 gives the full variable domain: DAGVTQSPTHLIKTRGQQVTLRCSPKSGHDTVSWYQQALGQGPQFIFQYYEEEERQRGNFPDRFSGHQFPNYSSELNVNALLLGDSALYLCASSRPSGSRYDTQYFGPGTRLTVL.

This clone occurred a few times. The V call is TRBV25-1, the J call TRBJ2-1, with 7 bases lining up with TRBD1. The CDR3 runs to 15 residues. After removal of 3 bases from V and 5 bases from J, the junction contained 7 bases not matched to a gene. CDR1 and CDR2 (germline): MGHDK, SYGVNS. The CDR3 nucleotides are TGTGCCAGCAGTGAGGGCAGGGGGAACAACAATGAGCAGTTCTTC. Residues: CASSEGRGNNNEQFF.

CDR3 DNA sequence: TGTGCCAGCAGCTTAGGGACAGGGACCCCTGGGGCCAACGTCCTGACTTTC. Amino acids: CASSLGTGTPGANVLTF. This chain connects TRBV7-9 to TRBJ2-6; 8 nucleotides align to TRBD1. CDR1 is SEHNR, CDR2 FQNEAQ, per germline (reference sequence). Unmatched junction bases numbered 4, after V lost 1 base and J lost 2 bases. CDR3 size: 17 residues.

This chain joins TRBV19 and TRBJ1-1, with D unresolved. V lost 6 bases and J lost 3, with 17 bases in between. Germline CDR1 LNHDA, CDR2 SQIVND (reference sequence). This CDR3 has 15 amino acids. The CDR3 DNA reads as TGTGCCAGTAGCAACACCCGCATCGTGTACACTGAAGCTTTCTTT. The encoded protein is CASSNTRIVYTEAFF.